This T cell receptor beta chain was sequenced in a study of identifying expanded T cells in peripheral blood (dated by TCRdb to the late 2010s). With respect to the entire study: Technical replicates were generated by sequencing separate aliquots of the same genomic DNA pool, with four replicates compared pairwise. Overall study results and their limits: Both the number of clones called differentially abundant and the false-positive rate were significantly reduced by the beta-binomial model across all healthy-donor time intervals. The binomial model flagged about 1.2 differentially abundant clones between technical replicates, compared with around 15 over about 2 weeks and 19 over roughly 4 weeks. For all healthy donors, the variance in clone template counts between two-week samples rose significantly as total template count increased. The authors expected that over much longer intervals, such as months to years, biological variance in healthy repertoires might increase even further.

The immunoSEQ Assay, which relies on bias-controlled multiplex PCR amplification of genomic DNA, was used to profile TCRbeta CDR3 regions. Turning to the authors' computational methods: The absolute abundance of each unique TCRbeta CDR3 region was quantified after sequences were collapsed and filtered. Differential abundance was tested with a binomial (Fisher-equivalent) model and with a beta-binomial model adding time-dependent variance fitted from healthy donors. Clones with fewer than 5 combined templates were excluded, and clones with Benjamini-Hochberg FDR below 0.01 were called differentially abundant. The form v = (b*log(k)+a)^2 was used to model beta-binomial variance as a function of total template count across the two samples. TCRdb retrieved this table from immuneACCESS and kept in-frame rearrangements only. Not all clones are present; in checked studies, unresolved V genes account for under half, and no reason is known for the remainder. V, J and clone size derive from that table, while D and trimming were established from the DNA sequence. This sample comprises some 81,000 clones, roughly 86% of them detected only once. In total, the top ten clones hold about 18% of the sample.

The germline V gene encodes CDR1 SGHTA and CDR2 FQGNSA. The CDR3 measures 15 amino acids from cysteine to phenylalanine. The retained sequence is limited to the CDR3, 45 bases, with the frame set at the first base. Trimming takes 0 bases from V and 7 bases from J, and the germline ends sit 13 bases apart. On this clone: The antigen it binds to is not known. Base qualities are not at hand, and no much larger clone is one base apart.

No immune events, such as infections, were documented for the healthy donors during the collection period. Time-dependent variance in a beta-binomial model of T-cell clone differential abundance was calibrated using healthy-donor blood repertoires as a training cohort. There were roughly 10 healthy donors in the training cohort, of whom 3 were female and 7 were male. On average the donors were around 45 years old, and their ages spanned 29 to 64 years. Whole blood was collected from each healthy donor at three time points spaced two to three weeks apart and obtained from a commercial supplier. For immunosequencing, genomic DNA was extracted from unsorted whole blood.

The TCR was taken from a person aged 18 to 75 in good health. The rearrangement joined TRBV7-2 to TRBJ2-1; the D gene may be TRBD1 or TRBD2, since each aligns over 5 bases. Specimen: blood. Read as DNA, the sequence is TGTGCCAGCAGCTTAGCTGGGGGTAGCGTGAATGAGCAGTTCTTC. This codes for CASSLAGGSVNEQFF.